This TCR beta chain emerged from a study of T cells in Graves' hyperthyroidism and ophthalmopathy. For the study at large: The initial diagnosis was the point when peripheral blood was collected, ahead of any treatment. Study conclusions and caveats: Median prediction lead before ophthalmopathy onset was about 6.5 months with the model.

As for this clonotype: Its target is unknown.

What was amplified from RNA transcripts were TCR beta CDR3 regions. Researchers ran a first-round RT-PCR on the TCR CDR3 using the HTBI primer set. TCRdb ran MiXCR on the multiplex PCR reads and lists one entry per CDR3 protein. The top ten clones hold under 7% of a sample with some 600,000 distinct CDR3 sequences, roughly 13% of them seen once. The CDR3 is made up of 13 amino acids. Trimming took 5 bases from V and 4 from J, leaving 12 bases between them. CDR1 is DFQATT and CDR2 is SNEGSKA in the germline V gene (reference sequence). Those with hyperthyroidism were 18 to 65 years old, newly diagnosed, and ill for under 2 months. Preceding any ophthalmopathy symptoms, the blood sample dates from first hyperthyroidism diagnosis.

The V and J genes are TRBV20-1 and TRBJ2-1; no clear D gene. Sequencing was performed on blood. This receptor was obtained from a woman aged 30 to 39 with Graves' hyperthyroidism that later progressed to Graves' ophthalmopathy. The CDR3 region is CSAFPQSYNEQFF. The CDR3 DNA reads as TGCAGTGCTTTCCCACAAAGTTACAATGAGCAGTTCTTC.